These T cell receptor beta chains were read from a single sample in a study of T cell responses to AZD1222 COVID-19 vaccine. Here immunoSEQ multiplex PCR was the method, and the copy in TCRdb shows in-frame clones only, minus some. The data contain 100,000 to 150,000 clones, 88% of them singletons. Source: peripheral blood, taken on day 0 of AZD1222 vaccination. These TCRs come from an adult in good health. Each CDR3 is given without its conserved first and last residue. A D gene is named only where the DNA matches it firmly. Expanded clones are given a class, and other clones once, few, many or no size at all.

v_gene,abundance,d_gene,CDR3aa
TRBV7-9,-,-,ASSFASSYNEQF
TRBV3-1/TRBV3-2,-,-,ASSQDRAPHYEQY
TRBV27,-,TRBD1,ASSDRGLAKNIQY
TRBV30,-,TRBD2,AWSRGTSGSGANVLT
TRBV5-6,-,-,ASSLYRDVPFMNTEAF
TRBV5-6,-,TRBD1,ASSIYRGSQPQH
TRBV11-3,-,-,ASRDTGMTPLH
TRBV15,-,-,ATRGSNEKLF
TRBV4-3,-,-,ASSRAPTGGTEAF
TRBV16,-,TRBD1,ASSWTGGGLSGANVLT
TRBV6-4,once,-,ASSESVGEGYEQY
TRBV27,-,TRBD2,ASRGLAGGEETQY
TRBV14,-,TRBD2,ASSQLRGLAVSSSYNEQF
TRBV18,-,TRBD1,ASSPPGQGSYEQY
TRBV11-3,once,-,ASSSGVLPRDEQY
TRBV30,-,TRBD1,AWSSGTGPTEAF
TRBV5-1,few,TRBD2,ASSGQSGGARNEQF